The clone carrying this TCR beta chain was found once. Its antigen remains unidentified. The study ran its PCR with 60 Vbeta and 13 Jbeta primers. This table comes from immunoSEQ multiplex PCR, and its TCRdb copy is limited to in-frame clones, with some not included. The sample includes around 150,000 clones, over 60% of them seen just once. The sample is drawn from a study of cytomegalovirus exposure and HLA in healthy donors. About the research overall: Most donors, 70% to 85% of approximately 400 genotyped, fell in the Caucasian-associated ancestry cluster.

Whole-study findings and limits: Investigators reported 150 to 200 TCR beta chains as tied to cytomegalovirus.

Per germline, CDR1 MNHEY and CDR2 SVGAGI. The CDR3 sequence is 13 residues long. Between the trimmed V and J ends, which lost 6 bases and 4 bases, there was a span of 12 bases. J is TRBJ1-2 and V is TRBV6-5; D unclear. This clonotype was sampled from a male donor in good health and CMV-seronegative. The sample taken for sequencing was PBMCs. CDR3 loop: CASSPVPFYGYTF. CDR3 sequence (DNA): TGTGCCAGCAGCCCGGTTCCCTTCTATGGCTACACCTTC.